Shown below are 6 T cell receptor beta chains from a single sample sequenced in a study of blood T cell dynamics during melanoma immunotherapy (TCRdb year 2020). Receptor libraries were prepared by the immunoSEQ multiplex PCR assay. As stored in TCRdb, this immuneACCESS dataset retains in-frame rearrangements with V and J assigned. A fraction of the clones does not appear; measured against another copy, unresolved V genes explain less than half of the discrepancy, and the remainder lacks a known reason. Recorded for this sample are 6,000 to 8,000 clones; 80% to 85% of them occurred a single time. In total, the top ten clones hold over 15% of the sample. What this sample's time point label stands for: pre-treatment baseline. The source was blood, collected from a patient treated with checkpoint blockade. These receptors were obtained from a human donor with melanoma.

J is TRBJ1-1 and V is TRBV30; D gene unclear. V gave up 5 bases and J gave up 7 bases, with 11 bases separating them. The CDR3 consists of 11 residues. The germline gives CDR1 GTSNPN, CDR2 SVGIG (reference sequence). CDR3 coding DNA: TGTGCCTGGGCCGGACGGCATGAAGCTTTCTTT. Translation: CAWAGRHEAFF.

As DNA, the CDR3 is TGTGCCAGCTCACCACCGAGGGACAGGGATAGTACCATATATTTT. It yields the protein CASSPPRDRDSTIYF. The rearrangement links TRBV18 to TRBJ1-3; the match to TRBD1 covers 9 bases. The CDR3 has 15 residues. Germline CDR1 reads KGHSH; CDR2 reads LQKENI. Trimming at V came to 0 bases and at J to 10 bases, leaving 7 bases not matched to a gene.

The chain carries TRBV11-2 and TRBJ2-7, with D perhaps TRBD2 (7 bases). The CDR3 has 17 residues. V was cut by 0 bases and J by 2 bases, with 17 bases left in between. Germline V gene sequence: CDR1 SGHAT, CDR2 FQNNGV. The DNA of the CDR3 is TGTGCCAGCAGCTTAGATCAGGGGCGGGAGTTGGCCTACGAGCAGTACTTC. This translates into CASSLDQGRELAYEQYF.

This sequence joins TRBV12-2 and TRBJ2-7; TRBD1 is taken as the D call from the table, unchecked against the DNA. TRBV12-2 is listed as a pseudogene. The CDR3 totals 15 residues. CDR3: CASRLESPGAYEQYF. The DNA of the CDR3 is TGTGCAAGTCGCTTAGAAAGCCCAGGGGCCTACGAGCAGTACTTC.

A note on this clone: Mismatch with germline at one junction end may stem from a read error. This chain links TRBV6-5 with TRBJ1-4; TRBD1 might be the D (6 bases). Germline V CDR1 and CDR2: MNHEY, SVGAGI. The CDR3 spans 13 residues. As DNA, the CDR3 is TGTGCAAGCAGGGCAGCAGGGGATGAAAAACTGTTTTTT. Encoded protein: CASRAAGDEKLFF.

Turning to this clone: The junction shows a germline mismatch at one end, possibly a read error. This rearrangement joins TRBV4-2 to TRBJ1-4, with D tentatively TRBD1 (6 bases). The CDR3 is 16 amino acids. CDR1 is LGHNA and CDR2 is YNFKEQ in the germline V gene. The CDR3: CASSQGAGAANEKMFF. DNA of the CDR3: TGTGCCAGCAGCCAAGGGGCGGGGGCGGCTAATGAAAAAATGTTTTTT.